The present entry profiles one T cell receptor (beta chain) with its context. What it binds is not known. This CDR3 contains 15 residues. J lost 4 bases, V lost 4 bases, and 10 bases had no gene match. The sample belongs to a study of blood T cells in healthy people across ages. The study, taken as a whole, reports: TCR beta diversity, measured per million T cells, fell in a roughly linear way with age.

Alongside a J-beta primer mix, a sample-barcoded 5' primer served in a second PCR lasting 7 to 11 cycles. MiXCR, applied by TCRdb to the 5' RACE reads, yields one record per CDR3 protein. The data contain over 1,200,000 distinct CDR3 sequences, roughly 59% of them seen just once; the ten biggest clones take up approximately 7%. The sample was blood. The clonotype was recovered from a man aged 18 to 30 in good health. V gene TRBV12-3 or TRBV12-4 combines with J gene TRBJ2-7, with TRBD1 matching over 7 bases. The CDR3 DNA is TGTGCCAGCAGTTCGGGCGGCTTCAGGGGGTACGAGCAGTACTTC. Amino acid sequence: CASSSGGFRGYEQYF.